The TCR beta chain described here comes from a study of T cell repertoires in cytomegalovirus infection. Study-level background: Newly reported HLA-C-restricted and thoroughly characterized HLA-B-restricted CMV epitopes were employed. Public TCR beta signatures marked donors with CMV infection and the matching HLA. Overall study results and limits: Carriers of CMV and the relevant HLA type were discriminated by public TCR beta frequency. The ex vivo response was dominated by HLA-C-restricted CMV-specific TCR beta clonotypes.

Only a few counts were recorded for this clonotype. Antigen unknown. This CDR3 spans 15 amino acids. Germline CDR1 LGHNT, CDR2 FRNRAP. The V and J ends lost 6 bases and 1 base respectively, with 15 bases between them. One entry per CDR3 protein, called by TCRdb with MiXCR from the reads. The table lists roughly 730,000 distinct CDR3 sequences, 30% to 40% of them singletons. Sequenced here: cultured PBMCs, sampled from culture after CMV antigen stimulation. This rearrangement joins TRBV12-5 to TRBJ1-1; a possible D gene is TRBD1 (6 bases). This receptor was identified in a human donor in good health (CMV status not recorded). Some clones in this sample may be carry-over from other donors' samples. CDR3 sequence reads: CASGPGGLGNTEAFF. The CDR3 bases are TGTGCTAGTGGGCCCGGGGGCCTAGGGAACACTGAAGCTTTCTTT.